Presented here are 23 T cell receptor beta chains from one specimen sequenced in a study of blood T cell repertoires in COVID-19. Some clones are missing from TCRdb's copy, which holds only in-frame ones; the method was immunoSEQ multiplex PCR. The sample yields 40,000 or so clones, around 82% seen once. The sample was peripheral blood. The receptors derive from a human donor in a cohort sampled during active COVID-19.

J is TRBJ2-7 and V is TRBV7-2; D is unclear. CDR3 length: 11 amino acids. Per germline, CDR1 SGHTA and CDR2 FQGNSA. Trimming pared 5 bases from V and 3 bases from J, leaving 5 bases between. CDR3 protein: CASSRYYEQYF. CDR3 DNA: TGTGCCAGCAGCCGGTACTACGAGCAGTACTTC.

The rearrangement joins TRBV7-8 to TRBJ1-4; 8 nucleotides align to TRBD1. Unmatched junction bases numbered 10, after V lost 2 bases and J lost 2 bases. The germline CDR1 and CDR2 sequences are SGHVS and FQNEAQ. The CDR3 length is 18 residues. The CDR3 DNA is TGTGCCAGCAGCTTAAGAACAGGGGGGAGGTGGACTAATGAAAAACTGTTTTTT. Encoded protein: CASSLRTGGRWTNEKLFF.

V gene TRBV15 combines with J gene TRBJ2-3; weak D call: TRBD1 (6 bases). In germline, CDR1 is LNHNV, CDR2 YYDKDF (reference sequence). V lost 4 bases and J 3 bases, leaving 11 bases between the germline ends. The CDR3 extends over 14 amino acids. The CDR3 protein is CATSKDSATDTQYF. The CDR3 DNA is TGTGCCACCAGCAAGGACAGCGCTACAGATACGCAGTATTTT.

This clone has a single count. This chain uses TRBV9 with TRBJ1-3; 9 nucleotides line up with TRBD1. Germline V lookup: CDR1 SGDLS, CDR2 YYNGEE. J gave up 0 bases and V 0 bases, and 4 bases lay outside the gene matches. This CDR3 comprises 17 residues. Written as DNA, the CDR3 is TGTGCCAGCAGCGTAGGGACAGGGGCCGCCTCTGGAAACACCATATATTTT. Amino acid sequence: CASSVGTGAASGNTIYF.

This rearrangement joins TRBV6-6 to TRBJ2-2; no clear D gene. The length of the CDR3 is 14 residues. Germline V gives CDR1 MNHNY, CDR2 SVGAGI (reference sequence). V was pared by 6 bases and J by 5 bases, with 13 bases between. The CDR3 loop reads CASRAGQITGELFF. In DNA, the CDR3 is TGTGCCAGCAGAGCTGGGCAGATTACCGGGGAGCTGTTTTTT.

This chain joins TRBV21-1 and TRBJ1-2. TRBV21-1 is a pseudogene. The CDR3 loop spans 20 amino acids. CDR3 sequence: CASSKDRALTSPALNYGYTF. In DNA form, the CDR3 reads TGTGCCAGCAGCAAAGATAGAGCCTTAACGTCCCCCGCCCTCAACTATGGCTACACCTTC.

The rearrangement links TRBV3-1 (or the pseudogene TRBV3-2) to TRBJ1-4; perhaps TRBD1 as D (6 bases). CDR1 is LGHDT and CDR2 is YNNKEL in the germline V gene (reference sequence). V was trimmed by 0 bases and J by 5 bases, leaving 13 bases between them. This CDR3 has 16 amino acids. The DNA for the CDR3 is TGTGCCAGCAGCCAAGATCTGGGGGCTCTAAATGAAAAACTGTTTTTT. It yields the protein CASSQDLGALNEKLFF.

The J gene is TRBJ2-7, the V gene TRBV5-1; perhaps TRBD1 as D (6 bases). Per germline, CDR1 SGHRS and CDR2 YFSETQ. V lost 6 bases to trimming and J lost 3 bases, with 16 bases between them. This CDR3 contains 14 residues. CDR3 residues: CASTLNTGNYEQYF. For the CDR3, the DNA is TGCGCCAGCACCTTAAACACAGGGAACTACGAGCAGTACTTC.

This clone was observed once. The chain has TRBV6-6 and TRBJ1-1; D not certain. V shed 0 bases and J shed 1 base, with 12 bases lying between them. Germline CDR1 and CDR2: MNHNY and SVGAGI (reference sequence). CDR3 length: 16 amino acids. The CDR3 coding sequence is TGTGCCAGCAGTTACTCGAAAACGGCGGAGAACACTGAAGCTTTCTTT. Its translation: CASSYSKTAENTEAFF.

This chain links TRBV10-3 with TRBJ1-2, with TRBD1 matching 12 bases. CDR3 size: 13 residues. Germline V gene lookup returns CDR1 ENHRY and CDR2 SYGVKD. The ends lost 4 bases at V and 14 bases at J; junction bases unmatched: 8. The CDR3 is CAISGGTGGAQTF. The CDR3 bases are TGTGCCATCAGTGGCGGGACAGGGGGCGCACAGACCTTC.

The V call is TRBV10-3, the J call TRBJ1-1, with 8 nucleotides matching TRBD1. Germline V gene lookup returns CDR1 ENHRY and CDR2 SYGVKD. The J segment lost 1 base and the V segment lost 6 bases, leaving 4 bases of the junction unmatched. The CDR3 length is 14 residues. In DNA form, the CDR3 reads TGTGCCATCAGCTCCGGGACAGGGAACACTGAAGCTTTCTTT. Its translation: CAISSGTGNTEAFF.

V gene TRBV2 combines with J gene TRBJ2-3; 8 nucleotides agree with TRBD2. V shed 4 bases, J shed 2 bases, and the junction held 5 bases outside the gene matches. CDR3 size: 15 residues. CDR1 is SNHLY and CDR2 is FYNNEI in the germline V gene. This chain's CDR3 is CASSVRGGHTDTQYF. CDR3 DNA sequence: TGTGCCAGCAGTGTTCGGGGGGGGCACACAGATACGCAGTATTTT.

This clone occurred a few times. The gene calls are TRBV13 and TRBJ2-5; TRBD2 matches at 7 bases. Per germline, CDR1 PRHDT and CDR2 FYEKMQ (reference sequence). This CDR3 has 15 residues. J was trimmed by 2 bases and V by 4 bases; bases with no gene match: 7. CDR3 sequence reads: CASSWSGVLQETQYF. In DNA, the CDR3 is TGTGCCAGCAGCTGGAGCGGGGTGCTACAAGAGACCCAGTACTTC.

The CDR3 here is CASRPGTGVSYEQYF. The CDR3 DNA sequence: TGTGCCAGCAGACCTGGGACAGGGGTATCCTACGAGCAGTACTTC. The chain recombines TRBV6-5 with TRBJ2-7; 10 bases fit TRBD1. The CDR3 length is 15 residues. The V gene's germline CDR1 is MNHEY and CDR2 SVGAGI. Trimming took 6 bases from V and 1 from J; bases not matched to a gene: 6.

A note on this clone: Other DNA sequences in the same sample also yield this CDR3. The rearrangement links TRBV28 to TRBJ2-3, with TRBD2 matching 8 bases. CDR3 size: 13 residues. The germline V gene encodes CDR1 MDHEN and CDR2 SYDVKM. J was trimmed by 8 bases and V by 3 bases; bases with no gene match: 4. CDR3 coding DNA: TGTGCCAGCAGTTTCTCCGGGGGGGGTACGCAGTATTTT. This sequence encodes CASSFSGGGTQYF.

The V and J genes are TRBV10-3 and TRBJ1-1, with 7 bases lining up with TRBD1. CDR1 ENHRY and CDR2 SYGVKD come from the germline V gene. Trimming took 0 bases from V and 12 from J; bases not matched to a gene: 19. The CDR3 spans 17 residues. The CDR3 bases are TGTGCCATCAGTGAGTCCCTCCCGGGACAGAGGCCGTTTAGGACTTTCTTT. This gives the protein CAISESLPGQRPFRTFF.

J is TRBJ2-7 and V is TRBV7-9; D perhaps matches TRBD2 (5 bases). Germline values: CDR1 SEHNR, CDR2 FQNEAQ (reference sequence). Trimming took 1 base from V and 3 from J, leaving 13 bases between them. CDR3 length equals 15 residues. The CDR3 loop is CASSLDTGWGYEQYF. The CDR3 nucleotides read TGTGCCAGCAGCTTAGATACGGGATGGGGCTACGAGCAGTACTTC.

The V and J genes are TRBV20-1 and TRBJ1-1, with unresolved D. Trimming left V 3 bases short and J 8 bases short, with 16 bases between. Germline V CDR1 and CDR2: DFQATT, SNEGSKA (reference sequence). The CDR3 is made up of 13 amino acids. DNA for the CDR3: TGCAGTGCTAGTTCGCGCGCTCTGAGGGAAGCTTTCTTT. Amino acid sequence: CSASSRALREAFF.

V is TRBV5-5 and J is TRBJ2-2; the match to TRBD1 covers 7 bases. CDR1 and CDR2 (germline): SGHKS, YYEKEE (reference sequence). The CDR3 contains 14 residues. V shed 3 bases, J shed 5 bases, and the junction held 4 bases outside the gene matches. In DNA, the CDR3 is TGTGCCAGCAGCTCGGGACAGTTAACCGGGGAGCTGTTTTTT. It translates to CASSSGQLTGELFF.

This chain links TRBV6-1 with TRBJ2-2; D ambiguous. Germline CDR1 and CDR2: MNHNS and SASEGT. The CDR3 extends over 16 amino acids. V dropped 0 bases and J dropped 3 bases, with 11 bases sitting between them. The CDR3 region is CASSEASNMDTGELFF. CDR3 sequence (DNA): TGTGCCAGCAGTGAAGCGAGTAATATGGACACCGGGGAGCTGTTTTTT.

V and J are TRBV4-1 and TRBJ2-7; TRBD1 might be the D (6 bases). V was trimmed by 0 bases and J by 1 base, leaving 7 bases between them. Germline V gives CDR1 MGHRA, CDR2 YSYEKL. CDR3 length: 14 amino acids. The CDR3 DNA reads TGCGCCAGCAGCCAAGAGCAGGGGTCCTACGAGCAGTACTTC. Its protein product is CASSQEQGSYEQYF.

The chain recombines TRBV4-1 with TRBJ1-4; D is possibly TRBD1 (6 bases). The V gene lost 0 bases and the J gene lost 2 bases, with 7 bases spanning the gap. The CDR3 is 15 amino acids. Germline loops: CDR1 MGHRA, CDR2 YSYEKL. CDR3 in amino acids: CASSQDDRTNEKLFF. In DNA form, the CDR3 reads TGCGCCAGCAGCCAAGACGACAGGACTAATGAAAAACTGTTTTTT.

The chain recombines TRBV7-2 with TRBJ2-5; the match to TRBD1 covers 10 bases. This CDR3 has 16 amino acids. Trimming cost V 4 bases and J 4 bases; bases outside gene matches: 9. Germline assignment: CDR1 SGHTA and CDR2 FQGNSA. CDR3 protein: CASSSNRDRGRETQYF. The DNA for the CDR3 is TGTGCCAGCAGCTCAAATAGGGACAGGGGAAGAGAGACCCAGTACTTC.